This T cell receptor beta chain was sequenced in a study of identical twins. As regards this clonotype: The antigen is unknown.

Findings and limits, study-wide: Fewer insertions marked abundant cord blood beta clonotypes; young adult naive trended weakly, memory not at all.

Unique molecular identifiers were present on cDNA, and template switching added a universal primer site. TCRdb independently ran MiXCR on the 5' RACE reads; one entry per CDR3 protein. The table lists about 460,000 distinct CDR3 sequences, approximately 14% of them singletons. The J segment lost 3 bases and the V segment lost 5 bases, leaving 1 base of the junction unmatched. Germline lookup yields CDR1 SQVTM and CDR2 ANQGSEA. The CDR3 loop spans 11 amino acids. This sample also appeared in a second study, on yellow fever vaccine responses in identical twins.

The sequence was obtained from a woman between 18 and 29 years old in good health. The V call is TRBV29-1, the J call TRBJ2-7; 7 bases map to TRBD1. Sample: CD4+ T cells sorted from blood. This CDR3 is CSVWTGYEQYF. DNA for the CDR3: TGCAGCGTTTGGACAGGCTACGAGCAGTACTTC.